The TCR beta chain described here comes from a study of blood T cell repertoires in COVID-19. Recovery among Cohort 3 donors was established by two negative PCRs, clearance, or symptom resolution. This clone has a handful of counts. How the authors handled the data: Reference gene primer amplification in the assay estimated nucleated cell counts. TCRdb's copy holds only in-frame clones and misses some; the assay was immunoSEQ multiplex PCR. V and J calls and clone size are copied from that table; D and trimming were computed from the DNA. The table has around 300,000 clones, over 85% seen once. This sequence was found in a woman aged 55-70 years who had recovered from COVID-19. Specimen: PBMCs or T cells enriched from blood (not recorded which).

DNA for the CDR3: TGTGCCTGGAGTGACAGCTATAATTCACCCCTCCACTTT. Protein: CAWSDSYNSPLHF. The J gene is TRBJ1-6, the V gene TRBV30; D is uncertain. CDR3 length: 13 residues. Per the germline V gene, CDR1 is GTSNPN and CDR2 is SVGIG (reference sequence). V was cut by 1 base and J by 3 bases, with 4 bases left in between.